Following are 12 T cell receptor beta chains from one sample sequenced in a study of cytomegalovirus exposure and HLA in healthy donors. Primers: 60 Vbeta forward and 13 Jbeta reverse. Using immunoSEQ multiplex PCR, the repertoire was profiled, and TCRdb retains in-frame clones only, with some absent. The repertoire has around 200,000 clones, 80% of them found once; the top ten carry 0.6% to 0.7%. Sequencing was carried out using PBMCs. Receptors originate from a boy aged 10-17 years in good health and CMV-seronegative.

This clone was seen only a few times. The junction and the germline gene differ at one end; a read error may be behind it. The chain recombines TRBV7-7 with TRBJ1-3, with D unclear. CDR1 is SSHAT, CDR2 FNYEAQ, per germline (reference sequence). This CDR3 has 14 amino acids. The CDR3 DNA reads TGTGCTAGCAGCTTAAGCCTTTCTGGAAACACCATATATTTT. As protein: CASSLSLSGNTIYF.

This chain uses TRBV6-5 with TRBJ1-4; 7 bases line up with TRBD1. This CDR3 spans 15 amino acids. V was pared by 4 bases and J by 7 bases, with 9 bases of the junction left unmatched. Germline assignment: CDR1 MNHEY and CDR2 SVGAGI. This CDR3 reads CASSLTGDSGEKLFF. The CDR3 coding sequence is TGTGCCAGCAGTTTAACAGGGGATTCTGGTGAAAAACTGTTTTTT.

V and J are TRBV7-2 and TRBJ2-1; 9 bases map to TRBD2. The junction had 6 bases not matched to a gene; V was cut back by 7 bases and J by 5 bases. Germline CDR1 reads SGHTA; CDR2 reads FQGNSA. CDR3 length equals 14 residues. The CDR3 sequence is CASTAGGYHNEQFF. The CDR3 DNA sequence: TGTGCCAGCACGGCGGGAGGGTACCACAATGAGCAGTTCTTC.

The V call is TRBV18, the J call TRBJ1-5; D perhaps matches TRBD1 (5 bases). Germline V gene sequence: CDR1 KGHSH, CDR2 LQKENI. V was shortened by 8 bases and J by 4 bases, with 12 bases between the two germline ends. This CDR3 region has 13 residues. The CDR3 bases are TGTGCCAGCACCCGTGACAGTAATCAGCCCCAGCATTTT. The encoded protein is CASTRDSNQPQHF.

V is TRBV6-5 and J is TRBJ1-2; D not resolved. CDR3 size: 14 residues. Germline CDR1 MNHEY, CDR2 SVGAGI. V was clipped by 2 bases and J by 0 bases, with 7 bases between them. The CDR3 sequence: CASSYGIANYGYTF. CDR3 DNA sequence: TGTGCCAGCAGTTACGGTATAGCTAACTATGGCTACACCTTC.

The V and J genes are TRBV10-1 and TRBJ2-2; 9 bases agree with TRBD1. In germline, CDR1 is WNHNN, CDR2 SYGVQD (reference sequence). The trim removed 7 bases at V and 4 bases at J, leaving 16 bases unmatched. The CDR3 contains 18 residues. In DNA form, the CDR3 reads TGCGCCAGCACCCTGAGGTCCGGGACAGGGTTCCGCACCGGGGAGCTGTTTTTT. It encodes CASTLRSGTGFRTGELFF.

The rearrangement uses TRBV19 and TRBJ2-5, with a weak D call TRBD1 (5 bases). The germline CDR1 and CDR2 sequences are LNHDA and SQIVND (reference sequence). Trimming took 5 bases from V and 0 from J, leaving 10 bases between them. This CDR3 has 14 amino acids. The DNA for the CDR3 is TGTGCCAGTAGTTATCGGACATACCAAGAGACCCAGTACTTC. Amino acids: CASSYRTYQETQYF.

This chain connects TRBV5-6 to TRBJ2-5; 8 bases line up with TRBD1. The J call may be incorrect, as the DNA end agrees better with TRBJ2-7. This CDR3 is built from 14 residues. The V gene's germline CDR1 is SGHDT and CDR2 YYEEEE. The CDR3 DNA reads TGTGCCAGCAGTCCGACAGGGGCCCCCTACGAGCAGTACTTC. Amino acid sequence: CASSPTGAPYEQYF.

The rearrangement uses TRBV4-2 and TRBJ1-1; the match to TRBD1 covers 8 bases. Germline V gene lookup returns CDR1 LGHNA and CDR2 YNFKEQ. The length of the CDR3 is 14 residues. Trimming cost V 5 bases and J 6 bases; bases outside gene matches: 8. The DNA for the CDR3 is TGTGCCAGCAGCACCAACAGGGGGATGGCTGAAGCTTTCTTT. It yields the protein CASSTNRGMAEAFF.

The chain joins TRBV6-1 to TRBJ1-2, with D possibly TRBD1 on 5 matching bases. V lost 3 bases, J lost 10 bases, and 18 bases lay in between. Germline loops: CDR1 MNHNS, CDR2 SASEGT. This CDR3 contains 14 residues. For the CDR3, the DNA is TGTGCCAGCAGTGACGCTCCGGGGGAGGGTTTCTACACCTTC. Protein sequence: CASSDAPGEGFYTF.

The chain uses TRBV5-6 and TRBJ1-2, with 8 bases that match TRBD1. The CDR3 consists of 13 residues. The germline CDR1 and CDR2 sequences are SGHDT and YYEEEE. V shed 4 bases and J 6 bases; nucleotides not matched to a gene: 5. The CDR3 reads CASSNRGRDGYTF. CDR3 DNA sequence: TGTGCCAGCAGCAACAGGGGGAGGGATGGCTACACCTTC. Based on the CDR3 plus reference TRBV5-6 and TRBJ1-2, the full variable domain is DAGVTQSPTHLIKTRGQQVTLRCSPKSGHDTVSWYQQALGQGPQFIFQYYEEEERQRGNFPDRFSGHQFPNYSSELNVNALLLGDSALYLCASSNRGRDGYTFGSGTRLTVV.

This rearrangement joins TRBV4-1 to TRBJ1-2; weak D call: TRBD1 (5 bases). The CDR3 extends over 14 amino acids. CDR1 and CDR2 (germline): MGHRA, YSYEKL. Between the trimmed V and J ends, which lost 1 base and 7 bases, there was a span of 13 bases. The CDR3 here is CASSQGWQGLGYTF. The CDR3 nucleotides are TGCGCCAGCAGCCAAGGGTGGCAGGGCCTTGGCTACACCTTC.